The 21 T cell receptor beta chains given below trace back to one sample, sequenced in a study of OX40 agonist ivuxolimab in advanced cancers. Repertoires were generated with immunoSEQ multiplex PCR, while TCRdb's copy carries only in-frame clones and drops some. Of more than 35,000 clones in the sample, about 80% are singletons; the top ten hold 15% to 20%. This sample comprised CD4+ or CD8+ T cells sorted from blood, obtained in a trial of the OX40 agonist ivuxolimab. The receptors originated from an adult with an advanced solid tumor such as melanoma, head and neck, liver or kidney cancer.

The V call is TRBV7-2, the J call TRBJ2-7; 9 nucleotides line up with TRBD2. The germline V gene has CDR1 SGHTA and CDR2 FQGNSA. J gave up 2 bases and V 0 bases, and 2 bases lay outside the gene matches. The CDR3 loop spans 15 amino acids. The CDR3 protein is CASSLAGGGAYEQYF. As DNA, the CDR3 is TGTGCCAGCAGCTTAGCCGGCGGGGGGGCCTACGAGCAGTACTTC.

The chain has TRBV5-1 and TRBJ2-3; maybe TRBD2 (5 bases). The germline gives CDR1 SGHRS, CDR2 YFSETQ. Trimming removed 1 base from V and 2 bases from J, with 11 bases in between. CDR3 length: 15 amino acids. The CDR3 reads CASSLNSGITDTQYF. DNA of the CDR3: TGCGCCAGCAGCTTGAATTCCGGGATCACAGATACGCAGTATTTT.

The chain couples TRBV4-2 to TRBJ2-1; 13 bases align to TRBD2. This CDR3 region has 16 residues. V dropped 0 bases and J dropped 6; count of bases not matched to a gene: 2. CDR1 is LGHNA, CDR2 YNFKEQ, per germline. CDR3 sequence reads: CASSQDGTSGTNEQFF. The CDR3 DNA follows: TGTGCCAGCAGCCAAGATGGGACTAGCGGGACCAATGAGCAGTTCTTC.

The chain's CDR3 is CASSLLVGRAPYEQYF. Written as DNA, the CDR3 is TGTGCCAGCAGCTTATTGGTGGGGCGAGCGCCCTACGAGCAGTACTTC. V and J are TRBV13 and TRBJ2-7; D possibly corresponds to TRBD1 (5 bases). The V and J ends lost 2 bases and 2 bases respectively, with 16 bases between them. Looked up from germline, CDR1 is PRHDT and CDR2 is FYEKMQ (reference sequence). The CDR3 is 16 amino acids.

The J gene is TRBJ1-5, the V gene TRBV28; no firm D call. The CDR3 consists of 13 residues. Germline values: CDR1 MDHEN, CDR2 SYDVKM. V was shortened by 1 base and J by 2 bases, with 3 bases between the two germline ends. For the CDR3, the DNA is TGTGCCAGCAGTTTATTAGGCAATCAGCCCCAGCATTTT. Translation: CASSLLGNQPQHF.

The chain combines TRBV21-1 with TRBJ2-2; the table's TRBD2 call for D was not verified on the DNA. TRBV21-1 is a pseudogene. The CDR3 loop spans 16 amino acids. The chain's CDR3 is CASPKHGGFGTGELFF. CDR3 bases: TGTGCCAGTCCTAAGCATGGGGGGTTCGGCACCGGGGAGCTGTTTTTT.

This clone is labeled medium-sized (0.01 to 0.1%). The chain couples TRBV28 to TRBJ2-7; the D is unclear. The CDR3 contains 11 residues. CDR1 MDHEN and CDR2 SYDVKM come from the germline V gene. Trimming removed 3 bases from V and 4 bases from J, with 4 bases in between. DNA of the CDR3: TGTGCCAGCAGTTTTGCGTACGAGCAGTACTTC. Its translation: CASSFAYEQYF. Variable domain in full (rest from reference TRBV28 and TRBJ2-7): DVKVTQSSRYLVKRTGEKVFLECVQDMDHENMFWYRQDPGLGLRLIYFSYDVKMKEKGDIPEGYSVSREKKERFSLILESASTNQTSMYLCASSFAYEQYFGPGTRLTVT.

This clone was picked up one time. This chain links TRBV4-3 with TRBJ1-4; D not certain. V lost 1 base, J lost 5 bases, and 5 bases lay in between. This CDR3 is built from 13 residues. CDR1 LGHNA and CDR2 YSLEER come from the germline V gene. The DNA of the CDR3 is TGCGCCAGCAGCCAAGTCCAGAATGAAAAACTGTTTTTT. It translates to CASSQVQNEKLFF.

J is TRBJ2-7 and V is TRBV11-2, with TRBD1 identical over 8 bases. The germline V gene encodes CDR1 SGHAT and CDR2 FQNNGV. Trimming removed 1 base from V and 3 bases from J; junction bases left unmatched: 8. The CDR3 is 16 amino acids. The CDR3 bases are TGTGCCAGCAGCTTAGGGGGACAGGCGATGGGCTACGAGCAGTACTTC. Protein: CASSLGGQAMGYEQYF.

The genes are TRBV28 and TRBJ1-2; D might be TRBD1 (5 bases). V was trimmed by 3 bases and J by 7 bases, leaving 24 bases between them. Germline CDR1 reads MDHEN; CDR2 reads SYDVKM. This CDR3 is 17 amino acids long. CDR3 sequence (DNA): TGTGCCAGCAGTTTCTCACCGGTCGGGACGCCGCAGGGTGGCTACACCTTC. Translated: CASSFSPVGTPQGGYTF.

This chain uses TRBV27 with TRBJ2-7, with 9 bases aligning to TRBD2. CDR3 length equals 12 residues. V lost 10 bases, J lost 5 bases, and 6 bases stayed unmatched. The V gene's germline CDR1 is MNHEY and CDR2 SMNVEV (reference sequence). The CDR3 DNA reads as TGTGCCACCCGGCGGGGGGGCGACGAGCAGTACTTC. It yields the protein CATRRGGDEQYF.

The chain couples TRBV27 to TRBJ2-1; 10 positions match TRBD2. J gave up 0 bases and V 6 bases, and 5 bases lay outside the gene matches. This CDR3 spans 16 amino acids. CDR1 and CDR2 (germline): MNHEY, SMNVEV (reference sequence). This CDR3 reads CASRSSGGSSYNEQFF. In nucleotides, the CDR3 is TGTGCCAGCAGGTCTAGCGGGGGAAGCTCCTACAATGAGCAGTTCTTC.

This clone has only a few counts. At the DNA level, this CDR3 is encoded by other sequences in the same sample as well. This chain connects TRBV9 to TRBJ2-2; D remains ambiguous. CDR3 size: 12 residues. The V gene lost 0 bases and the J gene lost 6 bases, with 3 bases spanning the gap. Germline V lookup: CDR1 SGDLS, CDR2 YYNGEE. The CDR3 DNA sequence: TGTGCCAGCAGCGTAGTTCCCGGGGAGCTGTTTTTT. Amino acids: CASSVVPGELFF.

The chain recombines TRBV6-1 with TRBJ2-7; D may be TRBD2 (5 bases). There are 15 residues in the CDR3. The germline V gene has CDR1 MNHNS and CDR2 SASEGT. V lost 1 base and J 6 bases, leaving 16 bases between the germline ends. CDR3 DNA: TGTGCCAGCAGTGAAGGCCTAGCCGCGAAGAGCGAGCAGTACTTC. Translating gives CASSEGLAAKSEQYF.

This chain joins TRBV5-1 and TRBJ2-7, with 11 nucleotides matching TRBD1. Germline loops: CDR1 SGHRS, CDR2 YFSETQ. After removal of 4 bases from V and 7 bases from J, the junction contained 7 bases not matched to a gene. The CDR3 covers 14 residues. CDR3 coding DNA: TGCGCCAGCAGCAGAGGACAGGGGGCGCTTGAGCAGTACTTC. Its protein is CASSRGQGALEQYF.

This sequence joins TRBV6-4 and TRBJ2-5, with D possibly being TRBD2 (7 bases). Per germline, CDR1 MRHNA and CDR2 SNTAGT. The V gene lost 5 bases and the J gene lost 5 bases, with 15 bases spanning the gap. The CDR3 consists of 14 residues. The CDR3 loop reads CASSPGGGQETQYF. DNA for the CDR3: TGTGCCAGCAGTCCGGGGGGCGGGCAGGAGACCCAGTACTTC.

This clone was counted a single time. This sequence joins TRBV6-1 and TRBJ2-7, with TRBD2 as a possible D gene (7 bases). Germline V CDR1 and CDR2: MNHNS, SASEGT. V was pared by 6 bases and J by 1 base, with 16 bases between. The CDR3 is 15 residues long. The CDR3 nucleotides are TGTGCCAGCAGGGGGGGGCTGGGACCTTCCTACGAGCAGTACTTC. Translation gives CASRGGLGPSYEQYF.

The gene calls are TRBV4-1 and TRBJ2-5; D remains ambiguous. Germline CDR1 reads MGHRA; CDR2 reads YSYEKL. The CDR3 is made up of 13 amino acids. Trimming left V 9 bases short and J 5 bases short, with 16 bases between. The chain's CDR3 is CASSGPPEETQYF. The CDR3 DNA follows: TGCGCCAGTTCCGGGCCCCCTGAGGAGACCCAGTACTTC.

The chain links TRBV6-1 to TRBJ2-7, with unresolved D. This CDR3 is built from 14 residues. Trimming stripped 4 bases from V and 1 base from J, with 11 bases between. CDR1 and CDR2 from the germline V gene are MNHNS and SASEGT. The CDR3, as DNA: TGTGCCAGCAGTGGGGTCCCCTCGTCCTACGAGCAGTACTTC. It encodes CASSGVPSSYEQYF.

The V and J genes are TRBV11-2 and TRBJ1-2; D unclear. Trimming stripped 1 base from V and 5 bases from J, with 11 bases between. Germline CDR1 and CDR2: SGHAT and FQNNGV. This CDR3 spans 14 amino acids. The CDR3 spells CASSLVQPSYGYTF. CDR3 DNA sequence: TGTGCCAGCAGCTTAGTTCAGCCGTCATATGGCTACACCTTC. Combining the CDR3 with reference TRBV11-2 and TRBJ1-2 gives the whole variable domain EAGVAQSPRYKIIEKRQSVAFWCNPISGHATLYWYQQILGQGPKLLIQFQNNGVVDDSQLPKDRFSAERLKGVDSTLKIQPAKLEDSAVYLCASSLVQPSYGYTFGSGTRLTVV.

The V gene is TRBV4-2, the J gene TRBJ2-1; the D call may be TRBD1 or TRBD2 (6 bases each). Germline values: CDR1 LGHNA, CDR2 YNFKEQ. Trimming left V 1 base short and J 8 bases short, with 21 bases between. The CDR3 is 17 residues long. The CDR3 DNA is TGTGCCAGCAGCCAAGCTTGGGGGGCGGTTAAAAGCGATGAGCAGTTCTTC. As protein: CASSQAWGAVKSDEQFF.